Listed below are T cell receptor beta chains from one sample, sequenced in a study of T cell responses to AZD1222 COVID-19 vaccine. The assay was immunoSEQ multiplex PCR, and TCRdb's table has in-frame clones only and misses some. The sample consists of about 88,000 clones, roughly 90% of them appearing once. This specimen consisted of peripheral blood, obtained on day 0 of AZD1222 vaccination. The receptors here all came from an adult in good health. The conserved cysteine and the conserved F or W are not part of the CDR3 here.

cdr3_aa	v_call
ASSTGQGHGYT	TRBV13
ASSVPLRGPNTGELF	TRBV9
ASATGEGSYEQY	TRBV19
AISESRRQGAIDTQY	TRBV10-3
ASAIMGHQETQY	TRBV5-5
AWSPSDREETQY	TRBV30
ASGLAYWGRRTNEKLF	TRBV12-5
ASTITLAAGGSGANVLT	TRBV19
AISESRQGEYEQY	TRBV10-3
ASSPGLAASTDTQY	TRBV7-9
ASESKGFYGYT	TRBV19
ASSPVDTGSPLH	TRBV6-5
ASSPVSQPQH	TRBV2
AISEGSEPNTGELF	TRBV10-3
ASSFFGGPTEAF	TRBV13
ASSLESGTEAF	TRBV11-1
ASSFKPGASIATDTQY	TRBV5-1
ASSLDKGSSGNTIY	TRBV7-9
ASTGGLLNTGELF	TRBV19
ASSLAEGGKGPGYGYT	TRBV5-4
ASSLSGRAGNEQF	TRBV5-4
SVSPLFEQY	TRBV20-1
ASSDRPGTSATDTQY	TRBV9
ASSLDWGGSGYGYT	TRBV11-2
ASSLANTDTQY	TRBV5-4